This is a list of T cell receptor beta chains from one sample in a study of T cell repertoires in cytomegalovirus infection. Antigens of these TCRs are unknown. In TCRdb, the reads were re-called with MiXCR into one record per CDR3 protein. The table shows about a million distinct CDR3 sequences, with roughly 31% occurring only once. The sequencing used cultured CD8+ T cells from PBMCs, collected from culture after CMV antigen stimulation. Receptor source: a human donor in good health (CMV status not recorded). Some clones in this sample may be carry-over from other donors' samples. CDR3s include the opening cysteine and the closing phenylalanine or tryptophan. The D gene is left open where the match is weak. Size tells how often a clone was seen (once, few, many) or the class of an expanded clone, and some rows leave it out.

CDR3nt,CDR3aa,abundance,d_gene,len,j_gene,v_gene
TGTGCCAGCCAATCAGGGTGGAGCACAGATACGCAGTATTTT,CASQSGWSTDTQYF,NA,NA,14,TRBJ2-3,TRBV27
TGTGCCAGCACTTGGACAGGGCGAGGGGATGGCTACACCTTC,CASTWTGRGDGYTF,NA,TRBD1,14,TRBJ1-2,TRBV2
TGTGCCAGCAGTTTTACTAGGTTCTACGAGCAGTACTTC,CASSFTRFYEQYF,NA,NA,13,TRBJ2-7,TRBV6-2/TRBV6-3
TGTGCCAGCAGTTTGGGGGGGAGCCCTACACCGGGAGGGCTGTTTTTT,CASSLGGSPTPGGLFF,NA,TRBD2,16,TRBJ2-2,TRBV27
TGTGCCAGTCGGGACAGGGATTTCCTAATGAACACTGAAGCTTTCTTT,CASRDRDFLMNTEAFF,NA,TRBD1,16,TRBJ1-1,TRBV19
TGTGCCAGAGGGGGGATCGTTAACTCTGGGGCCAACGTCCTGACTTTC,CARGGIVNSGANVLTF,few,NA,16,TRBJ2-6,TRBV7-4
TGTGCCAGCAGCTTGACCCCGGGACTAGCGGGGGGCGACAATGAGCAGTTCTTC,CASSLTPGLAGGDNEQFF,NA,TRBD2,18,TRBJ2-1,TRBV11-2
TGTGCCAGCAGCCCCTGGAGGGACAGGGGGCATGGGGAGCAGTACTTC,CASSPWRDRGHGEQYF,NA,TRBD1,16,TRBJ2-7,TRBV11-2
TGTGCCAGTAGTTCCAGGGAAGAATCCTACGAGCAGTACTTC,CASSSREESYEQYF,NA,NA,14,TRBJ2-7,TRBV19
TGTGCCAGCCAAGACAGCGGGTTACCTCGGGAGCAGTTCTTC,CASQDSGLPREQFF,NA,NA,14,TRBJ2-1,TRBV7-6
TGTGCCAGCAGTTACGGGGGGCGGGTCAATGAGCAGTTCTTC,CASSYGGRVNEQFF,few,NA,14,TRBJ2-1,TRBV6-6
TGTGCCAGCTTAAAGGGGGGGGCAGATACGCAGTATTTT,CASLKGGADTQYF,many,NA,13,TRBJ2-3,TRBV7-8
TGTGCCAGCAGTCACCCGAGGACAGGGGGTAGGAATGAGCAGTTCTTC,CASSHPRTGGRNEQFF,NA,TRBD1,16,TRBJ2-1,TRBV27
TGTGCCAGCAGCTTGTTCTTACAGCCCGCCGCCAATCAGCCCCAGCATTTT,CASSLFLQPAANQPQHF,many,NA,17,TRBJ1-5,TRBV7-2
TGCGCCAGCCGTGGGACAGGGAGCGCAGATACGCAGTATTTT,CASRGTGSADTQYF,NA,TRBD1,14,TRBJ2-3,TRBV4-1
TGTGCCAGCAGCATAGGACTAGCGGGGGTTCCCTACGAGCAGTACTTC,CASSIGLAGVPYEQYF,NA,TRBD2,16,TRBJ2-7,TRBV6-1
TGCAGTGCTAGGACAGGCTCTAACTATGGCTACACCTTC,CSARTGSNYGYTF,NA,NA,13,TRBJ1-2,TRBV20-1
TGTGCCAGCAGCCTACTGGACTCTAATGGCTACACCTTC,CASSLLDSNGYTF,NA,NA,13,TRBJ1-2,TRBV7-8
TGTGCCAGCAGAAGGGACATAGACACTGAAGCTTTCTTT,CASRRDIDTEAFF,NA,NA,13,TRBJ1-1,TRBV5-6
TGTGCCACCAGTGATCCTGGGTCAACCAACACCGGGGAGCTGTTTTTT,CATSDPGSTNTGELFF,NA,NA,16,TRBJ2-2,TRBV24-1
TGTGCCAGCAGTATCGACACAGAGACCCAGTACTTC,CASSIDTETQYF,few,NA,12,TRBJ2-5,TRBV6-5
TGTGCCAACAGGAGAATAGGGGGCACTGAAGCTTTCTTT,CANRRIGGTEAFF,NA,NA,13,TRBJ1-1,TRBV7-2
TGTGCCAGCAGCCGCAGGGGCCCGACCTACGAGCAGTACTTC,CASSRRGPTYEQYF,NA,NA,14,TRBJ2-7,TRBV13
TGTGCCAGCACTCCCGCCCCCCAGCGGGGAAGGGGCGAGCAGTACTTC,CASTPAPQRGRGEQYF,NA,TRBD2,16,TRBJ2-7,TRBV2
TGTGCCACCAGTGATGGGGGACGAGGCTACACCTTC,CATSDGGRGYTF,NA,NA,12,TRBJ1-2,TRBV24-1
TGTGCCAGCAGTTACCATAGGGACAGGGGGAACACCGGGGAGCTGTTTTTT,CASSYHRDRGNTGELFF,few,TRBD1,17,TRBJ2-2,TRBV6-6
TGTGCCAGCAGTCCCGGGACAGGGCCATCCTACAATGAGCAGTTCTTC,CASSPGTGPSYNEQFF,few,TRBD1,16,TRBJ2-1,TRBV27
TGTGCCAGCAGCCGACCGGCAACTAATGAAAAACTGTTTTTT,CASSRPATNEKLFF,NA,NA,14,TRBJ1-4,TRBV6-1
TGTGCCACCAGCGGATCATTCTATGGCTACACCTTC,CATSGSFYGYTF,once,NA,12,TRBJ1-2,TRBV15
TGTGCCAGCGCCCGGGACACCTACACTGAAGCTTTCTTT,CASARDTYTEAFF,few,NA,13,TRBJ1-1,TRBV28
TGTGCCAGCAGTCCCCAGGGATGCGATCAGCCCCAGCATTTT,CASSPQGCDQPQHF,NA,NA,14,TRBJ1-5,TRBV6-8